The clone carrying this T cell receptor (beta chain) has more than one count but fewer than ten. Its antigen is unidentified. A much larger clone sits a single nucleotide away, making a read error possible. This record belongs to a study of blood T cells in healthy people across ages. V lost 7 bases and J lost 4, with 19 bases in between. This CDR3 comprises 15 residues. Germline V gene lookup returns CDR1 MDHEN and CDR2 SYDVKM. At least 6.5 million PBMCs were isolated per sample. Study observations and caveats: It was held that diversity estimates obtained from one million T cells represented underestimates.

PCR was performed a second time for about 7 to 11 cycles using a sample-barcoded 5' primer and a J-beta primer mix. The authors tagged each cDNA molecule using a template-switch adaptor with 12 random nucleotides. TCRdb re-derived calls from the 5' RACE reads in MiXCR, one entry per CDR3 protein. The data contain hundreds of thousands of distinct CDR3 sequences, roughly 30% of them singletons. The chain has TRBV28 and TRBJ1-2; D is perhaps TRBD1 (6 bases). This clonotype was sampled from a woman at least 80 years old in good health. Material for sequencing was blood. The CDR3 spells CASNSRRDTIYGYTF. Written as DNA, the CDR3 is TGTGCCAGCAATTCTAGAAGGGACACCATCTATGGCTACACCTTC.